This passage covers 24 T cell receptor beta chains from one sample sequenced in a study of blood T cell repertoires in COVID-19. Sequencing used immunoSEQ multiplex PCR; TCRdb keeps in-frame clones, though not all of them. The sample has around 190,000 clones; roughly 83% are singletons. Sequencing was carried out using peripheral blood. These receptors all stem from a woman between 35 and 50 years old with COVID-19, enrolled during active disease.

The CDR3 sequence is CASSLDSYGYTF. CDR3 nucleotide sequence: TGTGCCAGCAGTCTCGACAGCTATGGCTACACCTTC. The chain links TRBV2 to TRBJ1-2; tentative D call: TRBD1 (5 bases). Germline loops: CDR1 SNHLY, CDR2 FYNNEI. V lost 5 bases and J 4 bases, leaving 8 bases between the germline ends. The CDR3 runs 12 residues.

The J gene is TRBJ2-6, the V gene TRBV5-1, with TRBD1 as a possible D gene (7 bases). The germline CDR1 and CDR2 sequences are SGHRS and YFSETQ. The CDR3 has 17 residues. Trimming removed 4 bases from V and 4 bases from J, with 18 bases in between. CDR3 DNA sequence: TGCGCCAGCAGCGTATTGGAGGGGGCGATAGGGGCCAACGTCCTGACTTTC. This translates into CASSVLEGAIGANVLTF.

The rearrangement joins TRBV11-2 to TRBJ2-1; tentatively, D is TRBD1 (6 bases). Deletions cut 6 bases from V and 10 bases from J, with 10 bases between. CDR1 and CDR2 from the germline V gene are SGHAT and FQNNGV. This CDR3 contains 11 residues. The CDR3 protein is CASRQGTEQFF. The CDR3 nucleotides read TGTGCCAGCAGACAGGGCACCGAGCAGTTCTTC.

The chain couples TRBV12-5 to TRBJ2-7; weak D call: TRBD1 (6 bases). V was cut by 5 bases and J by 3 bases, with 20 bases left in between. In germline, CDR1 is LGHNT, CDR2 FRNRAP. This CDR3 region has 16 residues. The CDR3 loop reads CASGGNPRGGNYEQYF. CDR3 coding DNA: TGTGCTAGTGGTGGCAATCCCAGGGGTGGCAACTACGAGCAGTACTTC.

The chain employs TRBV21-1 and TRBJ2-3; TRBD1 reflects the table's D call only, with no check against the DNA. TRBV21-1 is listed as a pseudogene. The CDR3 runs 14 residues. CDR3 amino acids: CASGDRFSTDTQYF. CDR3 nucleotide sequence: TGTGCCAGCGGGGACAGATTTAGCACAGATACGCAGTATTTT.

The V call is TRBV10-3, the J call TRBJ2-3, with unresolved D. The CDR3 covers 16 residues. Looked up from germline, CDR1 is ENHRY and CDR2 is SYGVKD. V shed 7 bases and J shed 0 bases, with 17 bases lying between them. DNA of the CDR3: TGTGCCATCACCCCAAGTTCGGTTGCTAGCACAGATACGCAGTATTTT. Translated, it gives CAITPSSVASTDTQYF.

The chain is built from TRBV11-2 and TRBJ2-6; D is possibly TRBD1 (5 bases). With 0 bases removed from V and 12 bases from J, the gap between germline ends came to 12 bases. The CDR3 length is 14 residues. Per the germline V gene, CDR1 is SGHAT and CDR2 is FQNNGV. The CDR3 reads CASSLDHTQGVLTF. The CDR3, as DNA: TGTGCCAGCAGCTTAGATCACACCCAGGGCGTCCTGACTTTC.

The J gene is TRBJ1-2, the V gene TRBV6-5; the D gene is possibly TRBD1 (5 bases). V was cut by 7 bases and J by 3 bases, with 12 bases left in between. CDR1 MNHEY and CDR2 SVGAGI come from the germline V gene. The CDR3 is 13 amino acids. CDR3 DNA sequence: TGTGCCAGCAAGGCAGGGTCCGACTATGGCTACACCTTC. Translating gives CASKAGSDYGYTF.

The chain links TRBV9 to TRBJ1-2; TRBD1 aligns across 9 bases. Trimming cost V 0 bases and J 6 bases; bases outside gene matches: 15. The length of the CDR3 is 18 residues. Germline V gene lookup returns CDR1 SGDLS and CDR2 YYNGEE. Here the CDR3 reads CASSVDPDRGPHIDGYTF. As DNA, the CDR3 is TGTGCCAGCAGCGTAGACCCGGACAGGGGTCCCCATATAGATGGCTACACCTTC.

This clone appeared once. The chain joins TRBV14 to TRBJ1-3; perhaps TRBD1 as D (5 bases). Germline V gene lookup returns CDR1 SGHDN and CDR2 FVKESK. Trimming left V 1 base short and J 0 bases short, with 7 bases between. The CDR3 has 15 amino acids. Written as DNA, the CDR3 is TGTGCCAGCAGCCAAGCGGGGGGCTCTGGAAACACCATATATTTT. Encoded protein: CASSQAGGSGNTIYF.

CDR3 residues: CASSRAGGQPQHF. As DNA, the CDR3 is TGTGCCAGCAGTCGGGCAGGGGGCCAGCCCCAGCATTTT. J is TRBJ1-5 and V is TRBV27; the match to TRBD1 covers 8 bases. Unmatched junction bases numbered 4, after V lost 5 bases and J lost 7 bases. Germline V lookup: CDR1 MNHEY, CDR2 SMNVEV (reference sequence). The CDR3 extends over 13 amino acids.

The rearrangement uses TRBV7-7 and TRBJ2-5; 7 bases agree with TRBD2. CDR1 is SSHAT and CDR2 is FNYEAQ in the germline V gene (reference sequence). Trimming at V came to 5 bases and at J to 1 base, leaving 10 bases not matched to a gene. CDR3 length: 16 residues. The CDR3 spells CASSSHAGTTQETQYF. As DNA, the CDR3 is TGTGCCAGCAGCAGCCATGCCGGGACTACCCAAGAGACCCAGTACTTC.

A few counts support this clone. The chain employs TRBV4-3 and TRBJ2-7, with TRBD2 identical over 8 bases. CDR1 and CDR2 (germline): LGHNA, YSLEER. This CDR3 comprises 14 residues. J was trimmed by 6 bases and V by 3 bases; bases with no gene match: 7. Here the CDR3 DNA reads TGCGCCAGCAGCCACGGGACTAGTCCTTCCGAGCAGTACTTC. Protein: CASSHGTSPSEQYF.

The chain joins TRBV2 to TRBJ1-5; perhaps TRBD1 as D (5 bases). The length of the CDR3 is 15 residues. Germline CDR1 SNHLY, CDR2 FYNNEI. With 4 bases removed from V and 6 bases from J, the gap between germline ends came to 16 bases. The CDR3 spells CASSGAGGSGQPQHF. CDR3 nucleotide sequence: TGTGCCAGCAGTGGGGCCGGGGGGTCCGGTCAGCCCCAGCATTTT. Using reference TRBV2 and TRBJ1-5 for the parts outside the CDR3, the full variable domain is EPEVTQTPSHQVTQMGQEVILRCVPISNHLYFYWYRQILGQKVEFLVSFYNNEISEKSEIFDDQFSVERPDGSNFTLKIRSTKLEDSAMYFCASSGAGGSGQPQHFGDGTRLSIL.

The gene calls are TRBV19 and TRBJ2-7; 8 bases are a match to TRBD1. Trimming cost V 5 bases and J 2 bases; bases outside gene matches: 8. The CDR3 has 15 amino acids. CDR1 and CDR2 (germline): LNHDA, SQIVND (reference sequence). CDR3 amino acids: CASSPRQGITYEQYF. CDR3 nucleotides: TGTGCCAGTAGTCCCAGACAGGGGATCACCTACGAGCAGTACTTC. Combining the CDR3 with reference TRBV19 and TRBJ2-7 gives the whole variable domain DGGITQSPKYLFRKEGQNVTLSCEQNLNHDAMYWYRQDPGQGLRLIYYSQIVNDFQKGDIAEGYSVSREKKESFPLTVTSAQKNPTAFYLCASSPRQGITYEQYFGPGTRLTVT.

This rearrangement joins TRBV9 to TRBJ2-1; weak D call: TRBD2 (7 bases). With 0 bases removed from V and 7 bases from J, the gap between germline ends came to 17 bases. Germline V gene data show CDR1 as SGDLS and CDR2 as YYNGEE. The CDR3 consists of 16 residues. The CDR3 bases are TGTGCCAGCAGCGTAGAGCCGGGGGGCTCTGGAAATGAGCAGTTCTTC. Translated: CASSVEPGGSGNEQFF.

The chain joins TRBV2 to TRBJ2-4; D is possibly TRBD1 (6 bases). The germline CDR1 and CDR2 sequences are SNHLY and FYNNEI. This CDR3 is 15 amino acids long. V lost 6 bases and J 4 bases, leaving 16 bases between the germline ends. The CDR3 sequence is CASRYDRTPKNIQYF. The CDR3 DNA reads TGTGCCAGCAGATATGACAGGACCCCAAAAAACATTCAGTACTTC.

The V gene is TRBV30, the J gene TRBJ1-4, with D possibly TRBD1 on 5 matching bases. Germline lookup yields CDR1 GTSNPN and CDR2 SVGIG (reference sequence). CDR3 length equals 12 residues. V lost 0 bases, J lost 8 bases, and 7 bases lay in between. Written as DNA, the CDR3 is TGTGCCTGGAGTGTACGGGGGGAAAAACTGTTTTTT. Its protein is CAWSVRGEKLFF.

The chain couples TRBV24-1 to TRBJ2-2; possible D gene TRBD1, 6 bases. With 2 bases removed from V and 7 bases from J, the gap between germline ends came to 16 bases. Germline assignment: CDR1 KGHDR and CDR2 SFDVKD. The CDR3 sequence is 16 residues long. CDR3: CATSDYNQGIGGELFF. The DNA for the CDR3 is TGTGCCACCAGTGATTACAATCAGGGGATCGGCGGGGAGCTGTTTTTT.

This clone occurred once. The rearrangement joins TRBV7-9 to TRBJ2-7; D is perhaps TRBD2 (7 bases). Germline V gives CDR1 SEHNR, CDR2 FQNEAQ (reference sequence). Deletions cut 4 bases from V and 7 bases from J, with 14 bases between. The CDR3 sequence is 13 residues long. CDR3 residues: CASSSPGGREQYF. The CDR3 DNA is TGTGCCAGCAGCTCACCGGGGGGCAGGGAGCAGTACTTC.

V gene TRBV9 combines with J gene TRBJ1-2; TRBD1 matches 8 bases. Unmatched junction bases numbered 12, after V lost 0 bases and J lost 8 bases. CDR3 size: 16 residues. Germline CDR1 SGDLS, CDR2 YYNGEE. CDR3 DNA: TGTGCCAGCAGCGTAGACGGGACAGGATCCCTGGGAGGCTACACCTTC. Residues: CASSVDGTGSLGGYTF.

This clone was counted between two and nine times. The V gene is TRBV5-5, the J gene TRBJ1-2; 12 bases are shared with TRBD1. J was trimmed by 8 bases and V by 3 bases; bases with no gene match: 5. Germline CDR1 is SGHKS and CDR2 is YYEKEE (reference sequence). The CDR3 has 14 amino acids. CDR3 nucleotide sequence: TGTGCCAGCAGCTGGGGACAGGGGGCCTTCGGCTACACCTTC. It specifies CASSWGQGAFGYTF.

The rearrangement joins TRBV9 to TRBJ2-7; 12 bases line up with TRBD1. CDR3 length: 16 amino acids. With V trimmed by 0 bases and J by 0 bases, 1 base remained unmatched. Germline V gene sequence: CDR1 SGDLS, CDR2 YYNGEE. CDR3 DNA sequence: TGTGCCAGCAGCGTAGGGGGACAGGGGGCCTCCTACGAGCAGTACTTC. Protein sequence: CASSVGGQGASYEQYF.

CDR3 in amino acids: CASSVDTYNEQFF. DNA of the CDR3: TGTGCCAGCAGCGTCGACACTTACAATGAGCAGTTCTTC. The rearrangement links TRBV7-2 to TRBJ2-1; D is undetermined. The germline V gene has CDR1 SGHTA and CDR2 FQGNSA. The length of the CDR3 is 13 residues. Trimming took 5 bases from V and 4 from J, leaving 9 bases between them.